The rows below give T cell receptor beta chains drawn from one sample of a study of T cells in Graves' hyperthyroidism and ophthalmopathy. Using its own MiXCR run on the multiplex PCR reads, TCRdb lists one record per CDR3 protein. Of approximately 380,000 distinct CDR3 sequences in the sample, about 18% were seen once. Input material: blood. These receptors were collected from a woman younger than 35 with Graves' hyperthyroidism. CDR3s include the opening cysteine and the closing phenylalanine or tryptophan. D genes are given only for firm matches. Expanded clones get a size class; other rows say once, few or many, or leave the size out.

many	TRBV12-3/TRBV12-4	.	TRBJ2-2	CASTFGGAVAGELFF	TGTGCCAGCACCTTTGGGGGGGCCGTTGCCGGGGAGCTGTTTTTT
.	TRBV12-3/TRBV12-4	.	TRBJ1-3	CASSLMEWRDSGNTIYF	TGTGCCAGCAGTTTAATGGAGTGGAGGGACTCTGGAAACACCATATATTTT
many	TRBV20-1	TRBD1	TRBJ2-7	CSARDPTGDAYEQYF	TGCAGTGCTAGAGATCCCACAGGGGATGCCTACGAGCAGTACTTC
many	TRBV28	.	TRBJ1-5	CASSLPNQPQHF	TGTGCCAGCAGTCTCCCCAATCAGCCCCAGCATTTT
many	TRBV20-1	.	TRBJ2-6	CSPLGTGSSGANVLTF	TGCAGTCCACTGGGAACAGGGTCCTCTGGGGCCAACGTCCTGACTTTC
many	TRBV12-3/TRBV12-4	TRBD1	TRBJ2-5	CASSPARQGQETQYF	TGTGCCAGCAGTCCAGCTCGACAGGGACAAGAGACCCAGTACTTC
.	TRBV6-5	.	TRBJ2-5	CASSYWGGQETQYF	TGTGCCAGCAGTTACTGGGGAGGCCAAGAGACCCAGTACTTC
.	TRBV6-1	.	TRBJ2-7	CASSVRGSSCEQYF	TGTGCCAGCAGTGTGCGGGGTAGCTCCTGCGAGCAGTACTTC
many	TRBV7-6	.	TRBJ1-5	CASSSVRGGQPQHF	TGTGCCAGCAGTTCGGTTAGGGGAGGTCAGCCCCAGCATTTT
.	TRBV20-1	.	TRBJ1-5	CSARDGTNGNKPQHF	TGCAGTGCTAGAGATGGGACAAATGGCAATAAGCCCCAGCATTTT
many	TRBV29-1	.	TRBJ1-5	CSVEVVGGGGSNQPQHF	TGCAGCGTTGAAGTGGTGGGGGGCGGTGGGAGCAATCAGCCCCAGCATTTT
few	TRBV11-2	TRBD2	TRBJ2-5	CASSLGPEGGETQYF	TGTGCCAGCAGCTTAGGCCCAGAGGGAGGGGAGACCCAGTACTTC
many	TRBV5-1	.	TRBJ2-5	CASSPISGAGETQYF	TGCGCCAGCAGCCCAATCTCAGGGGCAGGTGAGACCCAGTACTTC
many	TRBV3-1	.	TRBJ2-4	CASSQDRAKNIQYF	TGTGCCAGCAGCCAAGACAGGGCCAAAAACATTCAGTACTTC
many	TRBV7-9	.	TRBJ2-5	CASSPWGLGAEETQYF	TGTGCCAGCAGCCCGTGGGGGCTCGGTGCTGAAGAGACCCAGTACTTC
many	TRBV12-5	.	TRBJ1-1	CASGLVLRAGTEAFF	TGTGCTAGTGGTTTGGTACTGAGGGCGGGCACTGAAGCTTTCTTT
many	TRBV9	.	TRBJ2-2	CASSVGGTGELFF	TGTGCCAGCAGCGTAGGCGGCACCGGGGAGCTGTTTTTT
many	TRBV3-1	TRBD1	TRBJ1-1	CASSQDFRGLTEAFF	TGTGCCAGCAGCCAAGATTTCAGGGGGCTCACTGAAGCTTTCTTT
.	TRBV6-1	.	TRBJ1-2	CASSIGSSGYTF	TGTGCCAGCAGCATAGGATCGAGTGGCTACACCTTC
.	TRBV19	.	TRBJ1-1	CASSIEQGAAEAFF	TGTGCCAGTAGTATAGAACAGGGCGCGGCTGAAGCTTTCTTT
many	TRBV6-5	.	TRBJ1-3	CASSYRQTIYF	TGTGCCAGCAGTTATCGCCAGACCATATATTTT
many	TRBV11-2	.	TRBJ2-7	CASSLVGDTYEQYF	TGTGCCAGCAGCTTAGTTGGGGACACCTACGAGCAGTACTTC
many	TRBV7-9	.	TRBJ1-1	CASSPTGGRTEAFF	TGTGCCAGCAGCCCGACGGGGGGAAGGACTGAAGCTTTCTTT
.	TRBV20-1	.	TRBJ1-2	CSTGSGLNYGYTF	TGCAGCACTGGGTCCGGCCTTAACTATGGCTACACCTTC
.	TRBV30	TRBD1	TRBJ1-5	CAWSQGARQAQHF	TGTGCCTGGAGCCAGGGGGCGAGGCAGGCCCAGCATTTT
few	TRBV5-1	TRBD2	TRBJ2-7	CASSALLAGVLHEQYF	TGCGCCAGCAGCGCTTTACTAGCGGGGGTTCTGCACGAGCAGTACTTC
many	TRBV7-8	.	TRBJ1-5	CASSLGAPKQPQHF	TGTGCCAGCAGCTTGGGGGCTCCGAAACAGCCCCAGCATTTT
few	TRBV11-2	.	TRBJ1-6	CASSLQPYLNSPLHF	TGTGCCAGCAGCTTACAGCCCTATCTTAATTCACCCCTCCACTTT
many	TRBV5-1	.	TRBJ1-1	CASSGSTGNTEAFF	TGCGCCAGCAGCGGATCGACAGGGAACACTGAAGCTTTCTTT
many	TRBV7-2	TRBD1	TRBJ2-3	CASSSQGARGTQYF	TGTGCCAGCAGCTCGCAGGGGGCGCGGGGTACGCAGTATTTT
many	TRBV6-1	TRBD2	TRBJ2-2	CASRDYAGGNTGELFF	TGTGCCAGCAGGGACTACGCGGGGGGGAACACCGGGGAGCTGTTTTTT
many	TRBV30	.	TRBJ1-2	CAWSPRTGYTF	TGTGCCTGGAGTCCTCGGACTGGCTACACCTTC
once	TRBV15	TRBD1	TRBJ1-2	CATSRGGTGPNYGYTF	TGTGCCACCAGCAGAGGAGGGACAGGTCCGAACTATGGCTACACCTTC
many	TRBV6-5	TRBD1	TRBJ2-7	CASRPGQGGNEQYF	TGTGCCAGCAGGCCGGGACAGGGAGGGAACGAGCAGTACTTC
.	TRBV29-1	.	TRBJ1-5	CSPGTLDSNQPQHF	TGCAGCCCCGGGACGCTCGATAGCAATCAGCCCCAGCATTTT
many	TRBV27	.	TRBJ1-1	CASSLVRGRTATEAFF	TGTGCCAGCAGTTTGGTACGGGGAAGAACAGCAACTGAAGCTTTCTTT
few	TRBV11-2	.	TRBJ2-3	CASSPRPGGTADTQYF	TGTGCCAGCAGCCCCCGCCCGGGGGGGACAGCAGATACGCAGTATTTT
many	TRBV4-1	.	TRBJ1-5	CASSQVGGNQPQHF	TGCGCCAGCAGCCAAGTGGGGGGCAATCAGCCCCAGCATTTT
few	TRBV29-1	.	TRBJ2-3	CSAEGTISDTQYF	TGCAGCGCCGAAGGGACAATTTCCGATACGCAGTATTTT
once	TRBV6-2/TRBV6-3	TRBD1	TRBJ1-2	CASSTQTGGIGYTF	TGTGCCAGCAGTACTCAGACAGGGGGCATCGGCTACACCTTC
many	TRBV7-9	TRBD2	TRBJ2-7	CASSLGGLKNEQYF	TGTGCCAGCAGCTTGGGGGGACTAAAGAACGAGCAGTACTTC
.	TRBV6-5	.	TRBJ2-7	CASSSGSYYEQYF	TGTGCCAGCAGTTCAGGGTCCTACTACGAGCAGTACTTC
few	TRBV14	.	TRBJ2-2	CASSQDRRSLRDTGELFF	TGTGCCAGCAGCCAAGACCGCCGGTCTTTAAGGGACACCGGGGAGCTGTTTTTT
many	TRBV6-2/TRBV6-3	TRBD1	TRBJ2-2	CASIYRGNVANTGELFF	TGTGCCAGCATATACAGGGGTAACGTTGCGAACACCGGGGAGCTGTTTTTT
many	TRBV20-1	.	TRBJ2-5	CSATRDAETQYF	TGCAGTGCTACCAGGGACGCGGAGACCCAGTACTTC